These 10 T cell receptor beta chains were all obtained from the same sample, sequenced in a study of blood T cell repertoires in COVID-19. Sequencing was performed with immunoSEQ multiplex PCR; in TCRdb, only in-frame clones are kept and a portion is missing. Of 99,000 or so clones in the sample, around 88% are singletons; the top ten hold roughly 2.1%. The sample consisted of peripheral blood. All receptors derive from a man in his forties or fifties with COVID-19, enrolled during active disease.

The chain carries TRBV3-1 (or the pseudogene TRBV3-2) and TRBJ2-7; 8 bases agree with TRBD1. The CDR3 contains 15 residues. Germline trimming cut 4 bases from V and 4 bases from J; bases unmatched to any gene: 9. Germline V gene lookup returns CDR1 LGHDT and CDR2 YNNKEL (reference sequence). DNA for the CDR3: TGTGCCAGCAGCCTCCCAGGACAGGGACTGTACGAGCAGTACTTC. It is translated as CASSLPGQGLYEQYF.

CDR3 sequence reads: CAWRSLAGHEQYF. As DNA, the CDR3 is TGTGCCTGGAGGTCATTAGCGGGCCACGAGCAGTACTTC. The V and J genes are TRBV30 and TRBJ2-7; 7 bases match TRBD2. The CDR3 totals 13 residues. V dropped 3 bases and J dropped 5; count of bases not matched to a gene: 7. Germline lookup yields CDR1 GTSNPN and CDR2 SVGIG (reference sequence).

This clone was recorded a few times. CDR3 in DNA: TGTGCCAGCAGCGACTCTCAATTCACAGATACGCAGTATTTT. It translates to CASSDSQFTDTQYF. The chain couples TRBV21-1 to TRBJ2-3; the table's D call, TRBD2, has no DNA check behind it. TRBV21-1 is a pseudogene. The CDR3 length is 14 residues.

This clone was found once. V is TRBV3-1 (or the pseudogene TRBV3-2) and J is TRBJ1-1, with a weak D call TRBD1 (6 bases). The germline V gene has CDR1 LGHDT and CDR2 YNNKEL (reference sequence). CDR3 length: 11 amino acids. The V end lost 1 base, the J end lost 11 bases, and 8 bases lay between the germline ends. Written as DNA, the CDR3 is TGTGCCAGCAGCCAAGGGACAGAGGCTTTCTTT. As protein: CASSQGTEAFF.

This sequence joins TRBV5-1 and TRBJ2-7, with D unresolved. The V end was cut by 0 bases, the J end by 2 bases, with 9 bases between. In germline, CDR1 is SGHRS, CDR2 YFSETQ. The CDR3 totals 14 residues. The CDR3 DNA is TGCGCCAGCAGCTTGGCCCTGGAGCCCTACGAGCAGTACTTC. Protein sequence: CASSLALEPYEQYF.

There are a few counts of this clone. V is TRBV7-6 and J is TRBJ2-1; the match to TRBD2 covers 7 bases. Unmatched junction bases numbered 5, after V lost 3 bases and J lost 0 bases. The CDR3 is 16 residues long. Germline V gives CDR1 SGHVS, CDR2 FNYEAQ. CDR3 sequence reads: CASSLLAESSYNEQFF. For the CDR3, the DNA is TGTGCCAGCAGCTTGCTAGCGGAGAGCTCCTACAATGAGCAGTTCTTC.

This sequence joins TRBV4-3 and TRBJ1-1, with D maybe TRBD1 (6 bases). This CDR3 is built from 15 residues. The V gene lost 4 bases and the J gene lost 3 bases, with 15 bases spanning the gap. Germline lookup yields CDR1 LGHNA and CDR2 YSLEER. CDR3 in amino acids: CASSLDRFGDTEAFF. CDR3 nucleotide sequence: TGCGCCAGCAGCCTTGACAGGTTCGGGGACACTGAAGCTTTCTTT.

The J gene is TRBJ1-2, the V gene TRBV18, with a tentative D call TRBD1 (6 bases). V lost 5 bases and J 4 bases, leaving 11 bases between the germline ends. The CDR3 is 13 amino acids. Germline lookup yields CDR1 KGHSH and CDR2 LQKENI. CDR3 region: CASSLQGFYGYTF. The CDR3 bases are TGTGCCAGCTCATTGCAGGGGTTCTATGGCTACACCTTC.

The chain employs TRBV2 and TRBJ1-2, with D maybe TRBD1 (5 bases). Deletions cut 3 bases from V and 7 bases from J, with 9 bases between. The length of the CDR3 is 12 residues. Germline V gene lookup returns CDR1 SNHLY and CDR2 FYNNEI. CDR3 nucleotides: TGTGCCAGCAGTGAGGACACTATTGGCTACACCTTC. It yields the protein CASSEDTIGYTF.

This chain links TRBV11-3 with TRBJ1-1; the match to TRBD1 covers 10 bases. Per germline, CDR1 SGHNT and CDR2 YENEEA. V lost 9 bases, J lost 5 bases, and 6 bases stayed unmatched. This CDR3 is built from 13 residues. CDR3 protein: CASSTGGTTEAFF. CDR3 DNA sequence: TGTGCCAGTTCGACAGGGGGCACGACTGAAGCTTTCTTT.